This T cell receptor (beta chain) was captured in a study of T-cell reconstitution after alpha-beta-depleted transplantation in children. Notes on the study in general: At day 60, the high TCRbeta diversity found in some patients originated from recipient T cells and thymic progenitors that had survived. Reportedly, alpha-beta T cells present about two months post-transplant originated from several hundred expanded clones of graft origin. T-cell counts and diversity at one year post-transplant came mainly from newly produced T cells.

The sample holds a few counts of this clonotype. Its antigen is currently unknown. The CDR3 spans 19 residues. V shed 0 bases and J 5 bases; nucleotides not matched to a gene: 10. Library preparation (for TCRbeta) was performed with unique molecular identifiers. TCRdb analysed the PCR reads with MiXCR anew, one entry per CDR3 protein. The sample lists just over 950,000 distinct CDR3 sequences; about 29% were seen once. The rearrangement uses TRBV12-3 or TRBV12-4 and TRBJ2-5, with 15 positions matching TRBD2. The TCR originated in a boy under three years old who had a stem cell transplant for SCID, so the T cells may come from the graft donor. Sequences were derived from PBMCs, mostly from graft donor cells, sampled 360 days after TCRalphabeta/CD19-depleted stem cell transplant. The CDR3 DNA reads TGTGCCAGCAGTTTAGCTTCCGGACTAGCGGGGGGGCCGTTGGAGACCCAGTACTTC. Translated, it gives CASSLASGLAGGPLETQYF.